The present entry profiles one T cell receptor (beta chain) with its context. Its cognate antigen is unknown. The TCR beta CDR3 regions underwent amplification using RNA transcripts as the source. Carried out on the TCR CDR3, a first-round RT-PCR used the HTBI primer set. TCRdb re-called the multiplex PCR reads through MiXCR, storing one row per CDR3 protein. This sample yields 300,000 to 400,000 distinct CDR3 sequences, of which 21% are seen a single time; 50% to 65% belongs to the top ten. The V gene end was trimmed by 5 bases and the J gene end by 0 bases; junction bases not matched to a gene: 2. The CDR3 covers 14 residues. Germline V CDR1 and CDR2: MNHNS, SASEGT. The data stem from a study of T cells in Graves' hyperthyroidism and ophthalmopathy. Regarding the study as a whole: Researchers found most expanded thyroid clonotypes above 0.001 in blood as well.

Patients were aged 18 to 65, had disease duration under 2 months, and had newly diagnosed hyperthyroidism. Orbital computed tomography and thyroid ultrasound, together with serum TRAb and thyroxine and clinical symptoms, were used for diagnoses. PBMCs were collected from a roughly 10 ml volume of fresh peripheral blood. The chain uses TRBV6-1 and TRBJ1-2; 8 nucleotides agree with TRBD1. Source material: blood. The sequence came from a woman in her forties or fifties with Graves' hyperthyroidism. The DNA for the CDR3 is TGTGCCAGCAGTTCAGGGGGCACTAACTATGGCTACACCTTC. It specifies CASSSGGTNYGYTF.